A selection of T cell receptor beta chains follows, all from one sample in a study of identical twins. MiXCR, run by TCRdb on the 5' RACE reads, gives a single entry per CDR3 protein. The sample has about 660,000 distinct CDR3 sequences; more than 6.5% are singletons. These data also featured in a second study, about yellow fever vaccine responses in identical twins.

The sample comprised PBMCs. Receptors originate from a woman younger than 35 in good health. The CDR3 runs from the conserved cysteine through the conserved F or W. Expanded clones get a size class; other rows say once, few or many, or leave the size out.

>many|TRBV6-1
CASTGGASGGELFF
>many|TRBV12-3/TRBV12-4
CASTRTGWNEQFF
>few|TRBV5-6
CASSLWGTGAIEQYF
>few|TRBV4-2
CASSPGHGGVNYEQYF
>NA|TRBV5-1
CASSFGTSGRQTYNEQFF
>few|TRBV7-8
CASNGYNEQFF
>few|TRBV5-1
CASSYGLAGGPITGELFF
>few|TRBV10-3
CAIGTTGVDQETQYF
>NA|TRBV5-7
CASRGERRPTGELFF
>few|TRBV5-1
CASSSGLAVMGEQFF
>NA|TRBV28
CASSSTARSDEQFF
>NA|TRBV2
CASRAGVGEETQYF
>few|TRBV27
CASSFGREVYEQYF
>few|TRBV10-2
CASTSGPSYEQYF
>NA|TRBV18
CASSPPGTGTERYQFF
>few|TRBV29-1
CSVTAYNEQFF
>NA|TRBV29-1
CSPARASYNEQFF
>NA|TRBV20-1
CSAYPPGGQETQYF